This TCR beta chain was sequenced in a study of blood T cell repertoires in COVID-19. Study context: Sources were T cells, B-cell-depleted T cells, or PBMCs; the material itself was cDNA or gDNA.

Germline V gene sequence: CDR1 SNHLY, CDR2 FYNNEI. V lost 6 bases and J lost 0, with 25 bases in between. The CDR3 sequence is 19 residues long. As originally analysed: Amplification of reference gene primers provided the estimated nucleated cell counts. Profiled with immunoSEQ multiplex PCR; TCRdb holds only in-frame clones, not every one. V, J and clone size were drawn from that table, and D and trimming were deduced from the DNA. The sample has tens of thousands of clones; 80% to 85% are singletons. Sequences were obtained from peripheral blood. The chain uses TRBV2 and TRBJ2-3; perhaps TRBD1 as D (8 bases). This receptor was obtained from a woman between 55 and 75 years old with acute or convalescent COVID-19. CDR3 nucleotides: TGTGCCAGCAGGGACCTGGGGGGGACAGGAAAATCTAGCACAGATACGCAGTATTTT. It encodes CASRDLGGTGKSSTDTQYF.